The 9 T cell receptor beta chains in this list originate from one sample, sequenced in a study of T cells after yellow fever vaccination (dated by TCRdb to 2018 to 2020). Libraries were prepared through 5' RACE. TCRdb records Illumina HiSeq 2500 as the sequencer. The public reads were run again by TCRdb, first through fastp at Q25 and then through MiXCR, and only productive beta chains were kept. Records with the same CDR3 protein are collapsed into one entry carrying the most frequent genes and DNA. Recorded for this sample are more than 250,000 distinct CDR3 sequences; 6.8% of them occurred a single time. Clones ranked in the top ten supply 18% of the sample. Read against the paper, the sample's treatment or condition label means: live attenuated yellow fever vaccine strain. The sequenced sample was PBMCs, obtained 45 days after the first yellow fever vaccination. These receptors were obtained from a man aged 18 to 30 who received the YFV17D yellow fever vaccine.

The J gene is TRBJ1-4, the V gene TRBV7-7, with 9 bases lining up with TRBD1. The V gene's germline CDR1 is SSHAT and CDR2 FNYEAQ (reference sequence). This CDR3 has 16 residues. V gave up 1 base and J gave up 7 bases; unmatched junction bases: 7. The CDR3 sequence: CASSLGFGTGLEKLFF. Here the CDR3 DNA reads TGTGCCAGCAGCTTAGGATTCGGGACAGGGCTTGAAAAACTGTTTTTT.

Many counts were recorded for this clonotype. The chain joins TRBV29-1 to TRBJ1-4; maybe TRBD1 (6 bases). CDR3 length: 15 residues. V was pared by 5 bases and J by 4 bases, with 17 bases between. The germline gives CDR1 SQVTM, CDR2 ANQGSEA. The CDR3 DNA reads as TGCAGCGTTAGACCCACGGGGGCACATAATGAAAAACTGTTTTTT. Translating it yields CSVRPTGAHNEKLFF.

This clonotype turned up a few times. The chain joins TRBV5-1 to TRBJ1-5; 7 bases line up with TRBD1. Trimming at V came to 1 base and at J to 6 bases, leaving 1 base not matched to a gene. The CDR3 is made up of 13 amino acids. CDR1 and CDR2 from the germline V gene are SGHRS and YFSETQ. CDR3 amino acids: CASSLSGGQPQHF. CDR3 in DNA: TGCGCCAGCAGCTTGTCAGGGGGTCAGCCCCAGCATTTT.

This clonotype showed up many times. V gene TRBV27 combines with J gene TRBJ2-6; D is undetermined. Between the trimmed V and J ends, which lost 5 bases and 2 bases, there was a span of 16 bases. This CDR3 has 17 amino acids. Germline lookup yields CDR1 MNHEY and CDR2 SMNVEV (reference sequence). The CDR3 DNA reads TGTGCCAGCAGTCCCATGGTGGGTGTCGCTGGGGCCAACGTCCTGACTTTC. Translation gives CASSPMVGVAGANVLTF.

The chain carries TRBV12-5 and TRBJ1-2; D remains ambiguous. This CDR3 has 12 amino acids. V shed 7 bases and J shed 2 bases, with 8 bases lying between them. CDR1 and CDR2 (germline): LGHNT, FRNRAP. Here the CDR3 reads CASVGGNYGYTF. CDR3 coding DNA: TGTGCTAGTGTGGGCGGAAACTATGGCTACACCTTC.

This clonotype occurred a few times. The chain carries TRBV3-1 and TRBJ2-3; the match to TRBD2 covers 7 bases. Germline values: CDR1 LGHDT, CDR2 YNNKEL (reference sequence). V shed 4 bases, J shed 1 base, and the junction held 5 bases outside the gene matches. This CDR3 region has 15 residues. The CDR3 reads CASSPKRGRTDTQYF. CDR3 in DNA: TGTGCCAGCAGCCCGAAGCGGGGCCGCACAGATACGCAGTATTTT.

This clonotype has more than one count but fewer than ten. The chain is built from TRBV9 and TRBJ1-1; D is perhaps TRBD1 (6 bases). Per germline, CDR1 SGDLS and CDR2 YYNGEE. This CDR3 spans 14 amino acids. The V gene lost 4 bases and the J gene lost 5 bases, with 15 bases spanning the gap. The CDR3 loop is CASSFSQGMTEAFF. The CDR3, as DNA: TGTGCCAGCAGCTTTTCTCAGGGGATGACTGAAGCTTTCTTT.

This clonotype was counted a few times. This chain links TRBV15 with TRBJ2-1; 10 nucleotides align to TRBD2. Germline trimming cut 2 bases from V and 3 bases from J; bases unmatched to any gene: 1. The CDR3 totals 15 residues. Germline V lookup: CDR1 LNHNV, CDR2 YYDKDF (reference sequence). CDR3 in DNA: TGTGCCACCAGCAGATCTAGCGGGGGCTACAATGAGCAGTTCTTC. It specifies CATSRSSGGYNEQFF.

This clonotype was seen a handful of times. The CDR3 nucleotides read TGTGCCAGCAGTGAGGGGTACGGCACAGATACGCAGTATTTT. Its translation: CASSEGYGTDTQYF. The chain carries TRBV2 and TRBJ2-3; D remains unclear. Germline CDR1 and CDR2: SNHLY and FYNNEI. Trimming removed 3 bases from V and 1 base from J, with 8 bases in between. This CDR3 has 14 residues.